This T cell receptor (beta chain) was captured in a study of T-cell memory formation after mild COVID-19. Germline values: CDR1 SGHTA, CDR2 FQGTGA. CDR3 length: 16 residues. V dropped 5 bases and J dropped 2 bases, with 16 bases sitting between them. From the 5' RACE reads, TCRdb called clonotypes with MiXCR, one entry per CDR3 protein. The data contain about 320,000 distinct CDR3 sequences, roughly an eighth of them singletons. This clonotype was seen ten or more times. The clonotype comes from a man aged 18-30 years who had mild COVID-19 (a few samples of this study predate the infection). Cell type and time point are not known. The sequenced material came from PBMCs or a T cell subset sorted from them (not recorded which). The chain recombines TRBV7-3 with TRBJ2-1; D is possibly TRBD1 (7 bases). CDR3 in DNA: TGTGCCAGCAGCCCCCTAGGGGGCGGGGCCTACAATGAGCAGTTCTTC. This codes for CASSPLGGGAYNEQFF.